What follows are 21 T cell receptor beta chains derived from one specimen sequenced in a study of cytotoxic CD8 clonotypes in ibrutinib-treated CLL. Data came from immunoSEQ multiplex PCR; TCRdb stores just in-frame clones and leaves some out. The table shows about 310,000 clones, with 70% to 80% occurring only once. Sequences were derived from PBMCs, sampled before ibrutinib treatment. Source of these receptors: a human donor with chronic lymphocytic leukemia.

The chain has TRBV29-1 and TRBJ1-2; D not resolved. The CDR3 runs 14 residues. Trimming removed 4 bases at V and 4 bases at J, with 16 bases between. The germline V gene has CDR1 SQVTM and CDR2 ANQGSEA. In nucleotides, the CDR3 is TGCAGCGTTGTTTTGTGGGAACCTCCCTATGGCTACACCTTC. Translating gives CSVVLWEPPYGYTF.

V and J are TRBV28 and TRBJ1-2; 9 positions agree with TRBD1. Germline V gene lookup returns CDR1 MDHEN and CDR2 SYDVKM. This CDR3 comprises 14 residues. Unmatched junction bases numbered 5, after V lost 4 bases and J lost 5 bases. CDR3 sequence (DNA): TGTGCCAGCAGTTCAGGGACAGGGAAGTATGGCTACACCTTC. This sequence encodes CASSSGTGKYGYTF.

Concerning this clone itself: Mismatch with germline at one junction end may stem from a read error. The genes are TRBV7-7 and TRBJ2-1; 10 positions agree with TRBD2. The CDR3 spans 15 residues. Germline CDR1 and CDR2: SSHAT and FNYEAQ (reference sequence). The CDR3 spells CASSLGAGTSDEQFF. DNA of the CDR3: TGTGCTAGCAGCTTAGGGGCCGGGACTAGCGATGAGCAGTTCTTC. Variable domain in full (rest from reference TRBV7-7 and TRBJ2-1): GAGVSQSPRYKVTKRGQDVTLRCDPISSHATLYWYQQALGQGPEFLTYFNYEAQPDKSGLPSDRFSAERPEGSISTLTIQRTEQRDSAMYRCASSLGAGTSDEQFFGPGTRLTVL.

The rearrangement joins TRBV15 to TRBJ2-1; 9 bases match TRBD2. The CDR3 spans 15 residues. Per the germline V gene, CDR1 is LNHNV and CDR2 is YYDKDF (reference sequence). Trimming removed 4 bases from V and 4 bases from J; junction bases left unmatched: 5. CDR3 sequence: CATSMISGGYNEQFF. The DNA for the CDR3 is TGTGCCACCAGCATGATTAGCGGGGGTTACAATGAGCAGTTCTTC.

The chain has TRBV10-3 and TRBJ2-7; D possibly corresponds to TRBD2 (5 bases). The CDR3 is made up of 15 amino acids. Trimming took off 8 bases at V and 0 bases at J, with 17 bases between the two ends. Germline values: CDR1 ENHRY, CDR2 SYGVKD. The CDR3 reads CAIGPLAGGSYEQYF. The CDR3 coding sequence is TGTGCCATCGGCCCCCTAGCCGGTGGCTCCTACGAGCAGTACTTC.

V usage is TRBV5-6 and J usage is TRBJ2-3, with 8 bases fitting TRBD1. CDR3 length equals 15 residues. Germline V gives CDR1 SGHDT, CDR2 YYEEEE. With V trimmed by 0 bases and J by 4 bases, 4 bases remained unmatched. As DNA, the CDR3 is TGTGCCAGCAGCTTGGGACAGGGGTATCCAGATACGCAGTATTTT. It yields the protein CASSLGQGYPDTQYF.

In its sample, this clone was seen a few times. J is TRBJ1-2 and V is TRBV30; D perhaps matches TRBD1 (5 bases). Germline V gene data show CDR1 as GTSNPN and CDR2 as SVGIG (reference sequence). V lost 2 bases to trimming and J lost 4 bases, with 11 bases between them. The CDR3 spans 13 residues. The CDR3 DNA follows: TGTGCCTGGAGTATTGGGGCTTCCTATGGCTACACCTTC. This sequence encodes CAWSIGASYGYTF.

This clone was picked up a small number of times. The chain carries TRBV9 and TRBJ2-1, with D tentatively TRBD1 or TRBD2 (5 bases each). Trimming shortened V by 3 bases and J by 10 bases, and 14 bases separated the two germline ends. Germline V gene sequence: CDR1 SGDLS, CDR2 YYNGEE. The CDR3 covers 13 residues. This chain's CDR3 is CASSALRRDEQFF. In DNA form, the CDR3 reads TGTGCCAGCAGCGCCCTCAGACGGGACGAGCAGTTCTTC.

The chain carries TRBV11-1 and TRBJ2-3, with 10 bases that match TRBD1. The J segment lost 3 bases and the V segment lost 6 bases, leaving 12 bases of the junction unmatched. The CDR3 loop spans 17 amino acids. Germline CDR1 reads SGHAT; CDR2 reads FQDESV (reference sequence). In DNA form, the CDR3 reads TGTGCCAGCAGTGTGACAGGGGGCCTTTCAAGAACAGATACGCAGTATTTT. It yields the protein CASSVTGGLSRTDTQYF.

The chain recombines TRBV4-3 with TRBJ2-3; D not resolved. Trimming pared 2 bases from V and 1 base from J, leaving 13 bases between. Germline V gene lookup returns CDR1 LGHNA and CDR2 YSLEER. The CDR3 spans 16 residues. CDR3 amino acids: CASSQSVQSGTDTQYF. CDR3 sequence (DNA): TGCGCCAGCAGCCAATCCGTTCAGTCTGGCACAGATACGCAGTATTTT.

The chain is built from TRBV2 and TRBJ2-2; a weak D match, TRBD2 (6 bases). The CDR3 runs 12 residues. Trimming took 6 bases from V and 6 from J, leaving 8 bases between them. Germline V gene lookup returns CDR1 SNHLY and CDR2 FYNNEI. The DNA for the CDR3 is TGTGCCAGCAGCGAGCGGGCCGGGGAGCTGTTTTTT. It yields the protein CASSERAGELFF.

This clone was picked up a small number of times. This chain joins TRBV12-5 and TRBJ2-7; D call uncertain. Trimming cost V 5 bases and J 8 bases, with 16 bases left between them. This CDR3 has 13 amino acids. Germline-derived CDR1 and CDR2 are LGHNT and FRNRAP. CDR3 DNA sequence: TGTGCTAGTGGTCCCCCCCTTGTGGGAAAGCAGTACTTC. Protein: CASGPPLVGKQYF.

V gene TRBV5-6 combines with J gene TRBJ2-7, with TRBD1 matching over 7 bases. The junction had 10 bases not matched to a gene; V was cut back by 2 bases and J by 2 bases. Germline values: CDR1 SGHDT, CDR2 YYEEEE. The CDR3 length is 16 residues. The CDR3 bases are TGTGCCAGCAGCTTTGCCCTCGACAGGGATCCCTACGAGCAGTACTTC. It translates to CASSFALDRDPYEQYF.

This clone was counted only a few times. The J gene is TRBJ2-1, the V gene TRBV9; D is undetermined. Looked up from germline, CDR1 is SGDLS and CDR2 is YYNGEE. V lost 4 bases to trimming and J lost 0 bases, with 5 bases between them. The CDR3 loop spans 13 amino acids. This chain's CDR3 is CASSFNSYNEQFF. The CDR3 nucleotides read TGTGCCAGCAGCTTCAACTCCTACAATGAGCAGTTCTTC.

The chain recombines TRBV19 with TRBJ2-1, with D unclear. This CDR3 is 14 amino acids long. The germline V gene has CDR1 LNHDA and CDR2 SQIVND (reference sequence). Deletions cut 7 bases from V and 0 bases from J, with 10 bases between. The CDR3 loop reads CASTTQSSYNEQFF. CDR3 sequence (DNA): TGTGCCAGTACCACTCAGAGCTCCTACAATGAGCAGTTCTTC.

This clone was picked up one time. This rearrangement joins TRBV20-1 to TRBJ2-7; D is ambiguous. Germline V gene data show CDR1 as DFQATT and CDR2 as SNEGSKA (reference sequence). The CDR3 totals 10 residues. Deletions cut 0 bases from V and 6 bases from J, with 3 bases between. The CDR3 spells CSARDREQYF. CDR3 nucleotides: TGCAGTGCTAGAGATCGCGAGCAGTACTTC.

This clone showed up just once. The genes are TRBV27 and TRBJ2-1; the D is unclear. V was clipped by 3 bases and J by 2 bases, with 8 bases between them. The CDR3 has 14 residues. The V gene's germline CDR1 is MNHEY and CDR2 SMNVEV (reference sequence). Written as DNA, the CDR3 is TGTGCCAGCAGTTTGGGCCAGCCCTACAATGAGCAGTTCTTC. This gives the protein CASSLGQPYNEQFF.

This chain links TRBV7-3 with TRBJ2-1, with 8 bases lining up with TRBD2. The CDR3 consists of 16 residues. J lost 0 bases, V lost 1 base, and 2 bases had no gene match. Germline-derived CDR1 and CDR2 are SGHTA and FQGTGA. Here the CDR3 reads CASSLIAGSSYNEQFF. DNA of the CDR3: TGTGCCAGCAGCTTAATAGCGGGGAGCTCCTACAATGAGCAGTTCTTC.

This clone has just a few counts. The chain has TRBV5-1 and TRBJ2-3; 7 nucleotides match TRBD2. The trim removed 0 bases at V and 5 bases at J, leaving 6 bases unmatched. Looked up from germline, CDR1 is SGHRS and CDR2 is YFSETQ. The CDR3 sequence is 15 residues long. This CDR3 reads CASSLGGRIEDTQYF. The DNA for the CDR3 is TGCGCCAGCAGCTTGGGCGGGAGAATCGAAGATACGCAGTATTTT. Based on the CDR3 plus reference TRBV5-1 and TRBJ2-3, the full variable domain is KAGVTQTPRYLIKTRGQQVTLSCSPISGHRSVSWYQQTPGQGLQFLFEYFSETQRNKGNFPGRFSGRQFSNSRSEMNVSTLELGDSALYLCASSLGGRIEDTQYFGPGTRLTVL.

V is TRBV5-1 and J is TRBJ1-2; 8 nucleotides agree with TRBD1. This CDR3 is built from 14 residues. Germline assignment: CDR1 SGHRS and CDR2 YFSETQ. V trimming: 0 bases; J trimming: 8 bases; junction bases outside the gene matches: 6. Here the CDR3 DNA reads TGCGCCAGCAGCTTGGAGACAGGGGTACGAGGCTACACCTTC. Translating it yields CASSLETGVRGYTF. Complete variable domain (other parts from reference TRBV5-1 and TRBJ1-2): KAGVTQTPRYLIKTRGQQVTLSCSPISGHRSVSWYQQTPGQGLQFLFEYFSETQRNKGNFPGRFSGRQFSNSRSEMNVSTLELGDSALYLCASSLETGVRGYTFGSGTRLTVV.

This chain connects TRBV4-1 to TRBJ1-1, with 8 positions matching TRBD1. This CDR3 contains 16 residues. Germline CDR1 is MGHRA and CDR2 is YSYEKL. V lost 1 base to trimming and J lost 9 bases; unmatched junction nucleotides: 13. For the CDR3, the DNA is TGCGCCAGCAGCCAAGGACAGGGGCCTAATGTGGAGAAAGCTTTCTTT. It codes for CASSQGQGPNVEKAFF.